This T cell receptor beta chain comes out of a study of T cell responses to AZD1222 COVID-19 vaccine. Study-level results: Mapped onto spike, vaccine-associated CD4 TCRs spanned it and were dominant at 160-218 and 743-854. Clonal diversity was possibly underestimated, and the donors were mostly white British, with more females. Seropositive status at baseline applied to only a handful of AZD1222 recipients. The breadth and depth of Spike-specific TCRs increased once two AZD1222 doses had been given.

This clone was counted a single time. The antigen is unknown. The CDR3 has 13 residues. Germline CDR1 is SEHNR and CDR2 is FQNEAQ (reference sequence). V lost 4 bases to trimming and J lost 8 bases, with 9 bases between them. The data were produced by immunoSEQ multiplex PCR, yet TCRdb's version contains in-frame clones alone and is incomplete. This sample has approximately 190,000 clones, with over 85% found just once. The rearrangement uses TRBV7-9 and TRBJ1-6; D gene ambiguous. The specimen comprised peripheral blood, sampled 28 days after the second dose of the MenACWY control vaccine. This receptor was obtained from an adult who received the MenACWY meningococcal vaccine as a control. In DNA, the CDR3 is TGTGCCAGCAGCTCCCGACAAGATTCACCCCTCCACTTT. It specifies CASSSRQDSPLHF.